The TCR beta chain under discussion was sequenced for a study of shared clonotypes between healthy human individuals. The germline CDR1 and CDR2 sequences are ENHRY and SYGVKD. J was trimmed by 5 bases and V by 7 bases; bases with no gene match: 5. The CDR3 is 14 residues long. The method was immunoSEQ multiplex PCR; TCRdb's version includes in-frame clones alone and lacks a portion of them. The sample carries about 680,000 clones, over 65% recorded once. This chain joins TRBV10-3 and TRBJ1-5, with 10 positions matching TRBD1. The specimen sequenced was memory CD4+ T cells sorted from blood. Sample subset: CD45RA-negative fraction. The source of this sequence is a woman aged 30 to 39 in good health. This CDR3 is CAIKGQGTYQPQHF. CDR3 bases: TGTGCCATCAAGGGACAGGGGACGTATCAGCCCCAGCATTTT.